The 2 T cell receptor beta chains listed next were all sequenced from one sample in a study of blood T cell repertoires in COVID-19. The table came from immunoSEQ multiplex PCR; TCRdb's copy has only in-frame clones and leaves some out. The table lists 250,000 to 300,000 clones, about 86% of them singletons, with 3.6% in the top ten. The sequenced sample was peripheral blood. The origin of the receptors is a man younger than 35 with active or convalescent COVID-19.

This clone turned up a few times. This chain connects TRBV5-5 to TRBJ1-3; 8 bases are shared with TRBD1. J was trimmed by 2 bases and V by 4 bases; bases with no gene match: 8. This CDR3 has 16 amino acids. The V gene's germline CDR1 is SGHKS and CDR2 YYEKEE (reference sequence). CDR3 bases: TGTGCCAGCAGCACCATGACGACAGGGGCTGGAAACACCATATATTTT. Translating gives CASSTMTTGAGNTIYF.

The J gene is TRBJ1-5, the V gene TRBV28, with 8 bases identical to TRBD1. J lost 7 bases, V lost 3 bases, and 11 bases had no gene match. There are 16 residues in the CDR3. CDR1 is MDHEN and CDR2 is SYDVKM in the germline V gene. The CDR3 loop is CASSLLSRGLLQPQHF. CDR3 in DNA: TGTGCCAGCAGTTTGTTAAGCAGGGGGCTCTTACAGCCCCAGCATTTT.